This TCR beta chain was sequenced in a study of cytomegalovirus exposure and HLA in healthy donors. Germline CDR1 and CDR2: MGHRA and YSYEKL. The CDR3 is 15 residues long. Regarding this clone: At one boundary the junction diverges from the germline segment, which might be a read error.

The primer mix had 60 Vbeta and 13 Jbeta primers. The protocol was immunoSEQ multiplex PCR, while the TCRdb copy is restricted to in-frame clones and leaves out a portion. Here the sample table reports 55,000 to 85,000 clones. This receptor was identified in a female donor in good health and CMV-seropositive. The source material was PBMCs. The J gene is TRBJ2-7, the V gene TRBV4-1; the match to TRBD2 covers 8 bases. The CDR3 DNA is TGCGCCAGCAGCCAACTGGCGGGAGGCTCCGACGAGCAGTACTTC. It encodes CASSQLAGGSDEQYF.